The present entry profiles one T cell receptor beta chain with its context. The antigen is not known. The data derive from a study of T-cell reconstitution after alpha-beta-depleted transplantation in children. Points from the study as a whole: A year had passed since transplant, and T-cell counts and diversity by then came mostly from newly produced T cells. Surviving recipient T cells and thymic progenitors produced the high day-60 TCRbeta diversity seen in some patients. It was reported that alpha-beta T cells came from several hundred expanded graft clones (about two months after transplant).

V was clipped by 0 bases and J by 7 bases; unmatched bases: 3. The CDR3 sequence is 14 residues long. CDR1 is SGHDT and CDR2 is YYEEEE in the germline V gene. Construction of the TCRbeta library involved unique molecular identifiers. MiXCR, run by TCRdb on the PCR reads, gives a single entry per CDR3 protein. The sample has 300,000 or so distinct CDR3 sequences; over 20% are singletons. The rearrangement joins TRBV5-6 to TRBJ2-1; 8 bases are shared with TRBD1. The material sequenced was PBMCs, mostly from graft donor cells, taken 180 days after TCRalphabeta/CD19-depleted stem cell transplant. The sequence derives from a male patient younger than 18 who had a stem cell transplant for acute lymphoblastic leukemia, so the T cells may come from the graft donor. CDR3 nucleotides: TGTGCCAGCAGCTTGGACAGGGGGTTAAATGAGCAGTTCTTC. Residues: CASSLDRGLNEQFF.